The source of this T cell receptor (beta chain) is a study of tumor and adjacent non-tumor tissue in lung cancer. As for the study in general: Stage I to III disease affected roughly ten men and several women aged about 30 to 85.

Study-level findings and limits: In normal lung, the top 100 clones were significantly more dominant than in tumor.

RNA was extracted from bulk tissue without any cell sorting. As concerns this clonotype: Its antigen is undetermined. The junction differs from germline at one of its ends, possibly a read error.

A modified ARM-PCR protocol with three rounds of nested PCR amplified TCRbeta. One entry per CDR3 protein results from TCRdb running MiXCR on the multiplex PCR reads. The sample comprises some 100,000 distinct CDR3 sequences, more than 60% of which are singletons, and about 40% rests with the top ten. This TCR was recovered from a woman aged 60-75 years with non-small cell lung cancer. Sequencing used lung tumor tissue.

Here the CDR3 reads CASSVWVTGANVPTF. CDR3 nucleotides: TGTGCCAGCAGCGTGTGGGTCACTGGGGCCAACGTCCCGACTTTC. The V gene is TRBV9, the J gene TRBJ2-6; a possible D gene is TRBD1 (5 bases). Germline lookup yields CDR1 SGDLS and CDR2 YYNGEE. The CDR3 contains 15 residues.